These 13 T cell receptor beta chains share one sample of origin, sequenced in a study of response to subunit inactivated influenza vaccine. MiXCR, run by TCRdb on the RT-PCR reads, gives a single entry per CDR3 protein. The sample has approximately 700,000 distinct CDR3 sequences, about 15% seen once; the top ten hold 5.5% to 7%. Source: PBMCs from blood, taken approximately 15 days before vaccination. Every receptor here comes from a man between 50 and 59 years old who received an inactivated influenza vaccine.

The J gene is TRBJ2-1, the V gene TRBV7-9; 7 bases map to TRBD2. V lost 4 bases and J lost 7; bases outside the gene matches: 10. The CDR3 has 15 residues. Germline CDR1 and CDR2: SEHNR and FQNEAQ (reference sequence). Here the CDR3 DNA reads TGTGCCAGCAGCTCGAGGGAGGGAGCGATAAATGAGCAGTTCTTC. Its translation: CASSSREGAINEQFF.

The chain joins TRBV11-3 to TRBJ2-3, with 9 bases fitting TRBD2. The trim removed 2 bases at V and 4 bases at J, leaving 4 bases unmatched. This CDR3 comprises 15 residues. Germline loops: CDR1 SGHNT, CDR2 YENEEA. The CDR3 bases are TGTGCCAGCAGCTTATCTAGCGGGATCGCAGATACGCAGTATTTT. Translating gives CASSLSSGIADTQYF.

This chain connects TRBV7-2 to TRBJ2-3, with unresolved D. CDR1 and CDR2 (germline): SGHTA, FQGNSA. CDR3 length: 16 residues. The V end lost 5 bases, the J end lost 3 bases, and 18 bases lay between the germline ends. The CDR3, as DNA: TGTGCCAGCAGCCACATCCTGGATTCGAGAACAGATACGCAGTATTTT. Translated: CASSHILDSRTDTQYF.

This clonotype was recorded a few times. This CDR3 reads CSALIAGHSYEQYF. As DNA, the CDR3 is TGCAGTGCCCTCATAGCGGGCCACTCCTACGAGCAGTACTTC. The chain carries TRBV20-1 and TRBJ2-7; 7 positions agree with TRBD2. From germline, CDR1 is DFQATT and CDR2 SNEGSKA (reference sequence). J lost 0 bases, V lost 6 bases, and 8 bases had no gene match. The CDR3 consists of 14 residues.

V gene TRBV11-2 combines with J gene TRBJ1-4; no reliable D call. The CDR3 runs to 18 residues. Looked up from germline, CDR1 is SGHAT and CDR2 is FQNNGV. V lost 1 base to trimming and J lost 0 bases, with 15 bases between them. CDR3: CASSLVGLPFATNEKLFF. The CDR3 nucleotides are TGTGCCAGCAGCTTAGTTGGGCTACCCTTTGCAACTAATGAAAAACTGTTTTTT.

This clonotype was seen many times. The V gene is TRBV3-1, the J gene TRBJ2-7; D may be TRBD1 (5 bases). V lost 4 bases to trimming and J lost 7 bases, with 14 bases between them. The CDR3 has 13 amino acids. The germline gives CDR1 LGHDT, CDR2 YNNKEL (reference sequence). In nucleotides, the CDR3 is TGTGCCAGCAGCCTCAAAGAGTCAGGGGAGCAGTACTTC. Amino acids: CASSLKESGEQYF.

DNA of the CDR3: TGTGCCAGCAGCAAAGGGAGGGACTACGAGCAGTACTTC. It encodes CASSKGRDYEQYF. The chain has TRBV6-6 and TRBJ2-7; 7 bases agree with TRBD2. The CDR3 is 13 amino acids. Trimming at V came to 6 bases and at J to 3 bases, leaving 5 bases not matched to a gene. Germline V gives CDR1 MNHNY, CDR2 SVGAGI (reference sequence).

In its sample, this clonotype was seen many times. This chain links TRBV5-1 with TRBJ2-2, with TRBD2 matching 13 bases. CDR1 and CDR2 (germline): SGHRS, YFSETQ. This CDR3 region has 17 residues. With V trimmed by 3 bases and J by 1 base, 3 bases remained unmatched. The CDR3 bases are TGCGCCAGCAGCTCTGGGACTAGCGGGAAGAACACCGGGGAGCTGTTTTTT. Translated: CASSSGTSGKNTGELFF.

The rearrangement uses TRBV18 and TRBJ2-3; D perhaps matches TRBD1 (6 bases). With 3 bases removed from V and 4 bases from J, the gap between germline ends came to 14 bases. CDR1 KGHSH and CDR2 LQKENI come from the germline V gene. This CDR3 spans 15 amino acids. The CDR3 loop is CASSPLRDIPDTQYF. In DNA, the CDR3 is TGTGCCAGCTCACCCCTACGGGACATCCCAGATACGCAGTATTTT. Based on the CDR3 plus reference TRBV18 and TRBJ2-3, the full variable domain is NAGVMQNPRHLVRRRGQEARLRCSPMKGHSHVYWYRQLPEEGLKFMVYLQKENIIDESGMPKERFSAEFPKEGPSILRIQQVVRGDSAAYFCASSPLRDIPDTQYFGPGTRLTVL.

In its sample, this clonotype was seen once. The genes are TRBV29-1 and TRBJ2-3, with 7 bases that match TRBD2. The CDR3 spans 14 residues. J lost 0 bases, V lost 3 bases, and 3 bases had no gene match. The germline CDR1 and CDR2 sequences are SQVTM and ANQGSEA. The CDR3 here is CSVESGTSTDTQYF. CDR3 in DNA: TGCAGCGTTGAGAGCGGGACTAGCACAGATACGCAGTATTTT.

The CDR3 DNA follows: TGTGCCACGAGGGATAGCAATCAGCCCCAGCATTTT. This encodes CATRDSNQPQHF. This chain uses TRBV6-2 or TRBV6-3 with TRBJ1-5; no reliable D call. Trimming removed 10 bases at V and 0 bases at J, with 7 bases between. The CDR3 spans 12 residues. Germline values: CDR1 MNHEY, CDR2 SVGEGT.

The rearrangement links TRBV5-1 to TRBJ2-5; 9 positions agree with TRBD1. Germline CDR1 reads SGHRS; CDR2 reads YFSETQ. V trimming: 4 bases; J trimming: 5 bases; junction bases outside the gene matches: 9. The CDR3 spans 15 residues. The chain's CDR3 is CASSPEGTGLETQYF. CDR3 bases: TGCGCCAGCAGCCCGGAGGGGACAGGGTTGGAGACCCAGTACTTC.

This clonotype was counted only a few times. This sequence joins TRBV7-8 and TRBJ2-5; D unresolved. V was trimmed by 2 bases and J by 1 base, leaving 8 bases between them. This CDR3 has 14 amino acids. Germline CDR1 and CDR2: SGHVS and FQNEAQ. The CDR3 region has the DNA TGTGCCAGCAGCTTATCAGAACTCCAAGAGACCCAGTACTTC. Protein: CASSLSELQETQYF. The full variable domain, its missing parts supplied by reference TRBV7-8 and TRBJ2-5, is GAGVSQSPRYKVAKRGQDVALRCDPISGHVSLFWYQQALGQGPEFLTYFQNEAQLDKSGLPSDRFFAERPEGSVSTLKIQRTQQEDSAVYLCASSLSELQETQYFGPGTRLLVL.